The 13 T cell receptor beta chains in this list originate from one sample, sequenced in a study of T cell repertoires in cytomegalovirus infection. Each CDR3 protein is one row after TCRdb ran MiXCR on the reads. This sample carries 300,000 to 400,000 distinct CDR3 sequences, roughly 18% of them seen once, and the ten largest clones take around 10%. Sequenced: PBMCs. The receptors stem from a human donor in good health (CMV status not recorded). Some clones in this sample may be carry-over from other donors' samples.

This clonotype was picked up a small number of times. The chain joins TRBV7-3 to TRBJ2-3, with 8 bases identical to TRBD1. V lost 5 bases and J lost 6; bases outside the gene matches: 4. The germline CDR1 and CDR2 sequences are SGHTA and FQGTGA. There are 13 residues in the CDR3. DNA of the CDR3: TGTGCCAGCAGCAACAGGGGGAGGGATACGCAGTATTTT. This translates into CASSNRGRDTQYF.

This clonotype was seen ten or more times. V gene TRBV5-1 combines with J gene TRBJ2-1; D perhaps matches TRBD2 (6 bases). This CDR3 comprises 15 residues. Trimming stripped 2 bases from V and 3 bases from J, with 12 bases between. The germline V gene has CDR1 SGHRS and CDR2 YFSETQ. The CDR3 DNA is TGCGCCAGCAGCTTTCTCCAGGGACTCTACAATGAGCAGTTCTTC. Amino acids: CASSFLQGLYNEQFF.

The rearrangement links TRBV11-2 to TRBJ1-1; unclear D gene. The CDR3 is made up of 18 amino acids. Trimming took 5 bases from V and 0 from J, leaving 22 bases between them. Germline V gene lookup returns CDR1 SGHAT and CDR2 FQNNGV. The CDR3 reads CASSHGRTDAGLNTEAFF. The CDR3 bases are TGTGCCAGCAGCCACGGTCGGACGGACGCGGGGTTGAACACTGAAGCTTTCTTT.

In its sample, this clonotype was seen many times. The chain recombines TRBV7-2 with TRBJ2-7, with 7 bases lining up with TRBD2. Germline values: CDR1 SGHTA, CDR2 FQGNSA. The J segment lost 3 bases and the V segment lost 1 base, leaving 6 bases of the junction unmatched. CDR3 length: 15 amino acids. This CDR3 is CASSLVGGGSYEQYF. The CDR3 nucleotides read TGTGCCAGCAGCTTAGTTGGGGGGGGGAGCTACGAGCAGTACTTC.

The rearrangement joins TRBV7-8 to TRBJ2-2; D not certain. This CDR3 region has 16 residues. Germline CDR1 SGHVS, CDR2 FQNEAQ. V dropped 1 base and J dropped 5 bases, with 14 bases sitting between them. The CDR3 nucleotides read TGTGCCAGCAGCTTAGTGTTAGGGTTTAGGACCGGGGAGCTGTTTTTT. This codes for CASSLVLGFRTGELFF.

The chain couples TRBV12-3 or TRBV12-4 to TRBJ1-6, with TRBD1 matching over 9 bases. This CDR3 has 14 residues. V lost 6 bases, J lost 10 bases, and 7 bases stayed unmatched. The CDR3 loop reads CASSTGTGSSPLHF. The CDR3 bases are TGTGCCAGCAGCACCGGGACAGGGAGCTCACCCCTCCACTTT.

This clonotype was seen repeatedly, ten times or more. The CDR3 loop is CASTQDRVYGYTF. The CDR3 region has the DNA TGTGCCAGCACCCAAGACAGGGTCTATGGCTACACCTTC. This chain uses TRBV7-9 with TRBJ1-2, with 7 bases fitting TRBD1. Unmatched junction bases numbered 6, after V lost 7 bases and J lost 4 bases. This CDR3 is built from 13 residues. Germline V lookup: CDR1 SEHNR, CDR2 FQNEAQ (reference sequence).

This clonotype was detected a few times. The V gene is TRBV7-9, the J gene TRBJ2-1, with TRBD2 identical over 10 bases. The V gene end was trimmed by 3 bases and the J gene end by 4 bases; junction bases not matched to a gene: 15. Germline-derived CDR1 and CDR2 are SEHNR and FQNEAQ (reference sequence). The CDR3 has 19 amino acids. CDR3 protein: CASSLASGRSLGTYNEQFF. In DNA form, the CDR3 reads TGTGCCAGCAGCTTGGCTAGCGGGAGAAGTTTGGGAACTTACAATGAGCAGTTCTTC.

This sequence joins TRBV7-9 and TRBJ2-7, with 7 nucleotides matching TRBD1. The V segment lost 4 bases and the J segment 0 bases; nucleotides outside the gene matches: 9. Germline CDR1 is SEHNR and CDR2 is FQNEAQ (reference sequence). CDR3 length: 16 amino acids. The DNA of the CDR3 is TGTGCCAGCAGCTCGCACACAGGGGTTAGCTCCTACGAGCAGTACTTC. Its translation: CASSSHTGVSSYEQYF.

The genes are TRBV6-2 or TRBV6-3 and TRBJ1-1, with D uncertain. This CDR3 is 15 amino acids long. Looked up from germline, CDR1 is MNHEY and CDR2 is SVGEGT. V shed 1 base and J shed 1 base, with 10 bases lying between them. Here the CDR3 reads CASSYLGIQNTEAFF. The CDR3 nucleotides are TGTGCCAGCAGTTACTTGGGGATACAGAACACTGAAGCTTTCTTT.

This clonotype was seen a handful of times. V usage is TRBV6-5 and J usage is TRBJ2-3; TRBD1 agrees at 10 bases. CDR1 is MNHEY, CDR2 SVGAGI, per germline. With 4 bases clipped from V and 3 bases from J, the junction kept 1 base outside the gene matches. The CDR3 is 14 residues long. CDR3 bases: TGTGCCAGCAGTTGGGACAGGGGAACAGATACGCAGTATTTT. It yields the protein CASSWDRGTDTQYF.

This rearrangement joins TRBV2 to TRBJ2-3; D uncertain. Trimming pared 2 bases from V and 4 bases from J, leaving 16 bases between. The CDR3 runs to 16 residues. The germline CDR1 and CDR2 sequences are SNHLY and FYNNEI. The CDR3 DNA reads as TGTGCCAGCAGTGAAAGTGAATTAGGGATCGCAGATACGCAGTATTTT. This encodes CASSESELGIADTQYF.

This clonotype has more than one count but fewer than ten. The CDR3 spells CASSIGRGGREKNIQYF. CDR3 nucleotides: TGTGCCAGTAGTATAGGGCGGGGGGGCAGGGAGAAAAACATTCAGTACTTC. The chain combines TRBV19 with TRBJ2-4; 9 bases fit TRBD2. Germline V gene data show CDR1 as LNHDA and CDR2 as SQIVND (reference sequence). The V gene end was trimmed by 1 base and the J gene end by 4 bases; junction bases not matched to a gene: 8. The CDR3 covers 17 residues. The full variable domain, in which reference TRBV19 and TRBJ2-4 provide the parts outside the CDR3, is DGGITQSPKYLFRKEGQNVTLSCEQNLNHDAMYWYRQDPGQGLRLIYYSQIVNDFQKGDIAEGYSVSREKKESFPLTVTSAQKNPTAFYLCASSIGRGGREKNIQYFGAGTRLSVL.